The rows below give T cell receptor beta chains drawn from one sample of a study of CD8 T cells in ankylosing spondylitis. TCRdb reprocessed the 5' RACE reads via MiXCR and lists one record per CDR3 protein. The sample records about 220,000 distinct CDR3 sequences, around 7.9% being singletons. The sequencing sample was made of blood, either unsorted or a sorted T cell fraction (not recorded which). The receptors were gathered from a male donor with ankylosing spondylitis. Both conserved end residues are part of each CDR3. The order of the fields is J gene, D gene, V gene, clone size, CDR3 DNA, CDR3 protein. The D gene is left open where the match is weak. Part of the rows lack a size; the others show once, few, many or a class for expanded clones.

>TRBJ1-5|NA|TRBV12-3/TRBV12-4|NA
TGTGCCAGCACATTTGGGGGAAGTCAGCCCCAGCATTTT
CASTFGGSQPQHF
>TRBJ2-1|NA|TRBV7-9|many
TGTGCCAGCAGCTTTAACAATGAGCAGTTCTTC
CASSFNNEQFF
>TRBJ1-1|TRBD1|TRBV20-1|few
TGCAGTGCTAGAGATATGATACGGGACAGGGGGGAATACACTGAAGCTTTCTTT
CSARDMIRDRGEYTEAFF
>TRBJ2-1|TRBD2|TRBV7-9|few
TGTGCCAGCAGCCGACCGCCGGCGGGGGGGCTGTACAATGAGCAGTTCTTC
CASSRPPAGGLYNEQFF
>TRBJ2-4|NA|TRBV20-1|NA
TGCAGTGCTAGTGGGGGAGAATTAGCCAAAAACATTCAGTACTTC
CSASGGELAKNIQYF
>TRBJ2-7|TRBD1|TRBV25-1|many
TGTGCCAGCGAGGGACAGTCGGGTACTGGCGAGCAGTACTTC
CASEGQSGTGEQYF
>TRBJ2-5|NA|TRBV20-1|many
TGCAGTGCTAGAGTGTTACAGGGGCCAGCGGGGTACCAAGAGACCCAGTACTTC
CSARVLQGPAGYQETQYF
>TRBJ2-6|NA|TRBV6-4|NA
TGTGCCAGCAGTGACTCGTTCACTGGGGCCAACGTCCTGACTTTC
CASSDSFTGANVLTF
>TRBJ2-1|TRBD2|TRBV4-1|many
TGCGCCAGCAGCCAACGGACTAGCCCCGATGAGCAGTTCTTC
CASSQRTSPDEQFF
>TRBJ1-1|NA|TRBV5-1|NA
TGCGCCAGCAGCTTGGATGGGATCCAGGGGCGTTACAAGCAAGTGGCGATGAACACTGAAGCTTTCTTT
CASSLDGIQGRYKQVAMNTEAFF
>TRBJ2-5|TRBD1|TRBV29-1|NA
TGCAGCGCCGGGGCCGGGACAGGGACAGAGACCCAGTACTTC
CSAGAGTGTETQYF
>TRBJ1-5|NA|TRBV27|NA
TGTGCCAGCAGTTTCGGACCGAGCGGCCAGCCCCAGCATTTT
CASSFGPSGQPQHF
>TRBJ2-5|TRBD1|TRBV19|many
TGTGCCACCTTAGACAGGGCCGGTTCTCAAGAGACCCAGTACTTC
CATLDRAGSQETQYF
>TRBJ2-7|TRBD2|TRBV5-6|many
TGTGCCAGCAGCTCCCGGGAGGCCCTCTACGAGCAGTACTTC
CASSSREALYEQYF
>TRBJ1-3|NA|TRBV20-1|many
TGCAGTTCCCGTGGGGGAGGAAACACCATATATTTT
CSSRGGGNTIYF